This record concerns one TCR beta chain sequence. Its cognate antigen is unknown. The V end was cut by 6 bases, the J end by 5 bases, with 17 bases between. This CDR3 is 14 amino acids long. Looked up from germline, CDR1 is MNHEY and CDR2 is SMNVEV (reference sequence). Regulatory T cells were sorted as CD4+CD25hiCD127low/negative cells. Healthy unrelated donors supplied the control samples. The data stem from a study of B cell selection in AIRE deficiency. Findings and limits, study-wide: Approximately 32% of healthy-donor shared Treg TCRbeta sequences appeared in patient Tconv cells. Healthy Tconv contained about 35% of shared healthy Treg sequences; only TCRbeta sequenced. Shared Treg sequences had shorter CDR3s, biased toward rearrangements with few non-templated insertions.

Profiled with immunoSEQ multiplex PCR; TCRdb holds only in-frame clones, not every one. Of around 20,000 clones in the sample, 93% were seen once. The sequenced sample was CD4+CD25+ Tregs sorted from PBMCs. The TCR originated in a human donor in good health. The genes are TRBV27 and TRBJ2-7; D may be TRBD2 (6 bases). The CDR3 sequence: CASRLTRSFHEQYF. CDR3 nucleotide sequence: TGTGCCAGCAGATTGACTAGGTCTTTCCACGAGCAGTACTTC.